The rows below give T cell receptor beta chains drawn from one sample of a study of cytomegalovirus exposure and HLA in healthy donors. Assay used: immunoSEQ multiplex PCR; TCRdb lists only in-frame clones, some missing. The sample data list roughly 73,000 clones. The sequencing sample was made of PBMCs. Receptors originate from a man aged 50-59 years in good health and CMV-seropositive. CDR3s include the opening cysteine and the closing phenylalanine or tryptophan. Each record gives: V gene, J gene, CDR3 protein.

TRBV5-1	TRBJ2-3	CASSSLDREPDTQYF
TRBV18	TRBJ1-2	CASSPNRENYGYTF
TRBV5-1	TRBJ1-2	CASSLGDSRGYTF
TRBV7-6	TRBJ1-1	CASSSQMNTEAFF
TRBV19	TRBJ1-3	CASSLNGQGTGNTIYF
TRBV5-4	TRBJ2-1	CASSFHQGVGNEQFF
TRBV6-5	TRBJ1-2	CASLTQGARGYTF
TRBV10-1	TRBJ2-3	CASSDSRVVTDTQYF
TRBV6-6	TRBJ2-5	CASTRDTQETQYF
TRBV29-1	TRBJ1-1	CSGSDTFDTEAFF
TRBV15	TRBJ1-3	CATSRTISGYGNTIYF
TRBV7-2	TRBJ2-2	CASSSQRRELFF
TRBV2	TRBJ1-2	CASQGGDGYTF
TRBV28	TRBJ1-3	CASRKEAGAGNTIYF
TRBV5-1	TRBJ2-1	CASSLGTGWVGEQFF
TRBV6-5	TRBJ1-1	CASSYHGTGTTEAFF
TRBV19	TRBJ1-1	CASSSSGGGTEAFF
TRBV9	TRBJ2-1	CASSVGIGRTSGAKDNEQFF
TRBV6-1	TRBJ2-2	CASSERAGGPTGELFF
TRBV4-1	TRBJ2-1	CASSLPGTTNEQFF
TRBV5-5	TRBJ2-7	CASSRGGEYEQYF
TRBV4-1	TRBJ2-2	CASSLKVGGNTGELFF
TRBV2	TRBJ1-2	CASRDTGDGYTF
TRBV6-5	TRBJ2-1	CASSPTGGDYNEQFF
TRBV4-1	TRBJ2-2	CASSQADSSNTGELFF
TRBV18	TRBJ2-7	CASSPPGRVTTIEQYF
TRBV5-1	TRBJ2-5	CASSLQGARTETQYF
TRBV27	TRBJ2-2	CASSPGQGKVNTGELFF
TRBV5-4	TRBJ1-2	CASSSNFPGGYTF